This is a list of T cell receptor beta chains from one sample in a study of liver allograft versus peripheral blood T cells. TCRdb analysed the reads with MiXCR anew, one entry per CDR3 protein. The table lists about 2,500 distinct CDR3 sequences, about 16% of them singletons, with roughly a quarter in the top ten. The receptors were sampled from a human patient who had a liver transplant. Some T cells may be supplied by the graft donor. CDR3s include the opening cysteine and the closing phenylalanine or tryptophan. The D gene is left open where the match is weak. Size is omitted from some rows. Given values are once, few, many or a class for expanded clones.

TRBV13	NA	medium-sized	TRBJ1-5	TGTGCCAGCAGCTTTTGGGGGCACGGTCAGCCCCAGCATTTT	CASSFWGHGQPQHF
TRBV11-2	NA	few	TRBJ1-5	TGTGCCAGCGCAGCGTTGGACGGTTCAAATCAGCCCCAGCATTTT	CASAALDGSNQPQHF
TRBV18	TRBD1	large	TRBJ1-6	TGTGCCAGCTCCTCGGGACAGTATAATTCACCCCTCCACTTT	CASSSGQYNSPLHF
TRBV12-5	NA	medium-sized	TRBJ1-2	TGTGCTAGTGGTTTGGTCCCTTCCCCGGCCCCGGTCTTGTATGGCTACACCTTC	CASGLVPSPAPVLYGYTF
TRBV5-6	NA	medium-sized	TRBJ1-6	TGTGCCAGCAGCTTGTACAGAGGCCGTAATTCACCCCTCCACTTT	CASSLYRGRNSPLHF
TRBV19	NA	medium-sized	TRBJ1-1	TGTGCCAGTAGTATCCACGGGGCGAACACTGAAGCTTTCTTT	CASSIHGANTEAFF
TRBV9	NA	medium-sized	TRBJ2-2	TGTGCCAGCAGCTCGGACGGGGGGAACACCGGGGAGCTGTTTTTT	CASSSDGGNTGELFF
TRBV3-1	NA	NA	TRBJ2-7	TGTGCCAGCAGCCCTTTCGCCGGTTCCTACGAGCAGTACTTC	CASSPFAGSYEQYF
TRBV7-9	NA	medium-sized	TRBJ2-2	TGTGCCAGCAGCTTGGCATCGAACACCGGGGAGCTGTTTTTT	CASSLASNTGELFF
TRBV7-9	TRBD1	NA	TRBJ2-5	TGTGCCAGCAGCGACAGGGAGCAAGAGACCCAGTACTTC	CASSDREQETQYF
TRBV30	NA	NA	TRBJ2-1	TGTGCCTGGAGTCCGCAGGGCGATGAGCAGTTCTTC	CAWSPQGDEQFF
TRBV19	TRBD1	medium-sized	TRBJ1-5	TGTGCCAGTAGTATAAGCTTTTTTAGGGCAGGGGGAGATTTAAGCAATCAGCCCCAGCATTTT	CASSISFFRAGGDLSNQPQHF
TRBV11-2	TRBD2	few	TRBJ2-1	TGTGCCAGCTGGTCTAGCGGGCACCCTAATGAGCAGTTCTTC	CASWSSGHPNEQFF
TRBV19	NA	medium-sized	TRBJ2-1	TGTGCCAGTAGTATAGATGACTGGGGCGGTGAGCAGTTCTTC	CASSIDDWGGEQFF
TRBV27	NA	medium-sized	TRBJ1-3	TGTGCCAGCAGTTTGGGAAACACCATATATTTT	CASSLGNTIYF
TRBV6-5	TRBD1	NA	TRBJ1-1	TGTGCCAGCGGGACAGGGAGGCGGAACACTGGAGCTTTCTTT	CASGTGRRNTGAFF
TRBV4-1	NA	NA	TRBJ1-1	TGCGCCAGCAGCTCGGTTTTGCCAAACACTGAAGCTTTCTTT	CASSSVLPNTEAFF
TRBV6-2/TRBV6-3	NA	medium-sized	TRBJ1-2	TGTGCCAGCAGTTACTCGAGAGGCTACACCTTC	CASSYSRGYTF
TRBV3-1	TRBD2	NA	TRBJ2-3	TGTGCCAGCAGCCAGTCCCGGTCTAGCGGGGATACGCAGTATTTT	CASSQSRSSGDTQYF
TRBV4-1	TRBD2	NA	TRBJ2-2	TGCGCCAGCAGCCGGGATAGCGGGGGGGCTGGGGAGCTGTTTTTT	CASSRDSGGAGELFF
TRBV9	NA	NA	TRBJ2-7	TGTACCAGCAGCGTAGGTTCTAGCCCGCACGAGCAGTACTTC	CTSSVGSSPHEQYF
TRBV7-2	NA	medium-sized	TRBJ1-6	TGTGCCAGCAGCTTAGAGTCCGAGTTTTCACCCCTCCACTTT	CASSLESEFSPLHF
TRBV12-3/TRBV12-4	NA	medium-sized	TRBJ1-1	TGTGCCAGCAGTTTGAGGGGAACTGAAGCTTTCTTT	CASSLRGTEAFF
TRBV29-1	TRBD1	medium-sized	TRBJ1-2	TGCAGCGTTGAAGAAACAGGGGGAGGCTACACCTTC	CSVEETGGGYTF
TRBV27	TRBD1	medium-sized	TRBJ1-1	TGTGCCAGCAGGTTCACAGGGGGCGCGACTGAAGCTTTCTTT	CASRFTGGATEAFF
TRBV27	NA	NA	TRBJ2-3	TGTGCCAGCACCCCCTTTGCAGGGGCTCGCACAGATACGCAGTATTTT	CASTPFAGARTDTQYF
TRBV19	TRBD1	medium-sized	TRBJ2-2	TGTGCCAGTAGTACGGACAGGGGGCGAGTTTATTACGCCGGGGAGCTGTTTTTT	CASSTDRGRVYYAGELFF
TRBV27	NA	medium-sized	TRBJ1-2	TGTGCCAGCACGGGGGGGAATGGCTACACCTTC	CASTGGNGYTF